The next 19 T cell receptor beta chains were all read from a single sample in a study of human T cells and chemical hapten exposure. TCRdb re-called the RACE reads through MiXCR, storing one row per CDR3 protein. The sample has about 83,000 distinct CDR3 sequences; 7.5% to 9.5% are singletons. Noted time point: patch test 1, 2 weeks after DPC sensitization. Treatment of the sample: therapeutic diphenylcyclopropenone sensitization with weekly scalp DPC. Specimen: whole blood, collected in connection with sensitization to the hapten diphenylcyclopropenone (DPC). The receptors were gathered from a woman in her twenties or thirties with alopecia areata. Some clones in this sample may be carry-over from other donors' samples.

The chain is built from TRBV20-1 and TRBJ1-2; a weak D match, TRBD1 (6 bases). CDR1 is DFQATT and CDR2 is SNEGSKA in the germline V gene (reference sequence). This CDR3 has 12 amino acids. The V and J ends lost 4 bases and 6 bases respectively, with 12 bases between them. Here the CDR3 DNA reads TGCAGTGCTACCCAATACAGGGATGGCTACACCTTC. Protein: CSATQYRDGYTF.

This clonotype appeared a few times. Here the CDR3 reads CASSSGATNEKLFF. The CDR3, as DNA: TGTGCCAGCAGCTCGGGGGCAACTAATGAAAAACTGTTTTTT. V is TRBV9 and J is TRBJ1-4, with D possibly TRBD1 on 5 matching bases. The CDR3 consists of 14 residues. Trimming cost V 4 bases and J 0 bases, with 7 bases left between them. From germline, CDR1 is SGDLS and CDR2 YYNGEE.

This clonotype was seen many times. The genes are TRBV12-3 or TRBV12-4 and TRBJ2-7, with D unclear. This CDR3 has 11 amino acids. The V end lost 8 bases, the J end lost 5 bases, and 10 bases lay between the germline ends. The chain's CDR3 is CASSSLDEQYF. CDR3 nucleotides: TGTGCCAGCTCGAGTTTGGACGAGCAGTACTTC.

This clonotype was observed at least ten times. This chain joins TRBV21-1 and TRBJ2-3; the table's D call TRBD2 went unverified against the DNA. TRBV21-1 is a pseudogene locus. The CDR3 has 16 residues. The CDR3 here is CASSYPTSPSTDTQYF. As DNA, the CDR3 is TGTGCCAGCAGCTACCCGACTAGCCCTAGCACAGATACGCAGTATTTT.

The chain uses TRBV20-1 and TRBJ1-5; D is undetermined. CDR3 length: 14 amino acids. V was pared by 3 bases and J by 9 bases, with 18 bases between. Germline loops: CDR1 DFQATT, CDR2 SNEGSKA (reference sequence). The CDR3 bases are TGCAGTGCTAGGCCCTCCTTCCAAGCTGCGCCCCAGCATTTT. Translation gives CSARPSFQAAPQHF.

There are many counts of this clonotype. The genes are TRBV5-6 and TRBJ1-1; the D is unclear. Trimming took 0 bases from V and 6 from J, leaving 18 bases between them. The CDR3 totals 16 residues. The germline gives CDR1 SGHDT, CDR2 YYEEEE. CDR3 sequence: CASSLEAWTASAEAFF. As DNA, the CDR3 is TGTGCCAGCAGCTTGGAGGCGTGGACGGCGAGTGCTGAAGCTTTCTTT.

This clonotype was seen a handful of times. Here the CDR3 DNA reads TGTGCCAGCAGCGTAGACGGGGGTGCCCTTTTTACGAGGCAGTACTTC. Translated: CASSVDGGALFTRQYF. This rearrangement joins TRBV9 to TRBJ2-7, with D possibly matching TRBD2 (6 bases). The CDR3 spans 16 residues. Trimming left V 0 bases short and J 9 bases short, with 22 bases between. Germline CDR1 is SGDLS and CDR2 is YYNGEE.

The chain has TRBV5-1 and TRBJ2-7; D might be TRBD1 or TRBD2, each matching 6 bases. The CDR3 sequence is 16 residues long. Per the germline V gene, CDR1 is SGHRS and CDR2 is YFSETQ. V lost 0 bases, J lost 5 bases, and 18 bases lay in between. This CDR3 is CASSLENGGIFDEQYF. Here the CDR3 DNA reads TGCGCCAGCAGCTTGGAAAACGGGGGCATCTTCGACGAGCAGTACTTC.

The chain carries TRBV7-9 and TRBJ1-1; D is uncertain. The germline CDR1 and CDR2 sequences are SEHNR and FQNEAQ (reference sequence). V shed 3 bases and J shed 11 bases, with 10 bases lying between them. The CDR3 is 11 residues long. CDR3 nucleotide sequence: TGTGCCAGCAGCTTCGAGCGTCCCGCTTTCTTT. Its translation is CASSFERPAFF. The full variable domain, completed using reference TRBV7-9 and TRBJ1-1, is DTGVSQNPRHKITKRGQNVTFRCDPISEHNRLYWYRQTLGQGPEFLTYFQNEAQLEKSRLLSDRFSAERPKGSFSTLEIQRTEQGDSAMYLCASSFERPAFFGQGTRLTVV.

The V gene is TRBV5-1, the J gene TRBJ2-1; D remains unclear. The germline gives CDR1 SGHRS, CDR2 YFSETQ. The CDR3 spans 14 residues. V was shortened by 3 bases and J by 6 bases, with 13 bases between the two germline ends. The CDR3 DNA follows: TGCGCCAGCAGCTCTTCGAGCAGCACCAATGAGCAGTTCTTC. Translation gives CASSSSSSTNEQFF.

This clonotype was found many times. CDR3: CASSSPSGYEQYF. DNA of the CDR3: TGTGCCAGCAGCTCTCCCTCAGGCTACGAGCAGTACTTC. The rearrangement links TRBV7-9 to TRBJ2-7; D ambiguous. V was clipped by 4 bases and J by 3 bases, with 10 bases between them. CDR1 SEHNR and CDR2 FQNEAQ come from the germline V gene (reference sequence). CDR3 length: 13 amino acids.

This clonotype came up a few times. The chain couples TRBV6-5 to TRBJ2-3; 8 bases map to TRBD1. In germline, CDR1 is MNHEY, CDR2 SVGAGI. CDR3 length equals 15 residues. Trimming at V came to 6 bases and at J to 5 bases, leaving 10 bases not matched to a gene. The chain's CDR3 is CASRPTDRVRDTQYF. The CDR3 coding sequence is TGTGCCAGCAGGCCCACGGACAGGGTCCGAGATACGCAGTATTTT.

This clonotype was seen ten or more times. The gene calls are TRBV12-3 or TRBV12-4 and TRBJ1-3; 11 bases match TRBD1. The CDR3 is made up of 14 amino acids. The ends lost 5 bases at V and 5 bases at J; junction bases unmatched: 2. CDR3 region: CASSGQGARNTIYF. CDR3 DNA: TGTGCCAGCAGTGGACAGGGGGCGAGAAACACCATATATTTT.

This clonotype appeared a few times. The CDR3 region is CAWIFRGRVTEAFF. The CDR3 DNA reads as TGTGCCTGGATTTTCAGGGGGCGAGTTACTGAAGCTTTCTTT. The V and J genes are TRBV30 and TRBJ1-1, with 8 bases identical to TRBD1. The junction had 9 bases not matched to a gene; V was cut back by 4 bases and J by 5 bases. Per the germline V gene, CDR1 is GTSNPN and CDR2 is SVGIG (reference sequence). The CDR3 sequence is 14 residues long.

The V gene is TRBV25-1, the J gene TRBJ1-3; D gene uncertain. CDR1 MGHDK and CDR2 SYGVNS come from the germline V gene. V was cut by 3 bases and J by 8 bases, with 2 bases left in between. The CDR3 length is 10 residues. The CDR3 nucleotides read TGTGCCAGCAGTGATCACACCATATATTTT. Translated, it gives CASSDHTIYF. The variable domain in full, with the rest retrieved from reference TRBV25-1 and TRBJ1-3, is EADIYQTPRYLVIGTGKKITLECSQTMGHDKMYWYQQDPGMELHLIHYSYGVNSTEKGDLSSESTVSRIRTEHFPLTLESARPSHTSQYLCASSDHTIYFGEGSWLTVV.

The chain carries TRBV4-2 and TRBJ2-1, with 8 nucleotides matching TRBD2. This CDR3 has 14 amino acids. Germline loops: CDR1 LGHNA, CDR2 YNFKEQ. V dropped 1 base and J dropped 9; count of bases not matched to a gene: 5. CDR3 loop: CASSQVPGGGEQFF. The CDR3 DNA sequence: TGTGCCAGCAGCCAAGTTCCGGGGGGGGGTGAGCAGTTCTTC.

This clonotype was seen repeatedly, ten times or more. V usage is TRBV20-1 and J usage is TRBJ2-5; tentatively, D is TRBD1 or TRBD2 (5 bases each). The V end was cut by 6 bases, the J end by 4 bases, with 21 bases between. Per the germline V gene, CDR1 is DFQATT and CDR2 is SNEGSKA (reference sequence). This CDR3 contains 15 residues. The CDR3: CSARTGREERETQYF. CDR3 in DNA: TGCAGTGCCCGGACGGGACGAGAGGAAAGAGAGACCCAGTACTTC.

The genes are TRBV14 and TRBJ1-2; maybe TRBD1 (6 bases). Germline CDR1 and CDR2: SGHDN and FVKESK. Trimming stripped 2 bases from V and 2 bases from J, with 6 bases between. This CDR3 is 13 amino acids long. In DNA form, the CDR3 reads TGTGCCAGCAGCCAAACAGGGAACTATGGCTACACCTTC. Translation: CASSQTGNYGYTF. The full variable domain, in which reference TRBV14 and TRBJ1-2 provide the parts outside the CDR3, is EAGVTQFPSHSVIEKGQTVTLRCDPISGHDNLYWYRRVMGKEIKFLLHFVKESKQDESGMPNNRFLAERTGGTYSTLKVQPAELEDSGVYFCASSQTGNYGYTFGSGTRLTVV.

This clonotype came up many times. J is TRBJ2-3 and V is TRBV10-3; D might be TRBD2 (6 bases). V lost 7 bases, J lost 10 bases, and 27 bases lay in between. CDR1 and CDR2 from the germline V gene are ENHRY and SYGVKD. The CDR3 sequence is 16 residues long. As DNA, the CDR3 is TGTGCCATCAAAGAGGGGAGGCGATCAGGCCCATTGGCGCAGTATTTT. Protein sequence: CAIKEGRRSGPLAQYF.